One and the same sample provided the 17 T cell receptor beta chains below, sequenced in a study of immune cell composition in non-small cell lung cancer. This table comes from immunoSEQ multiplex PCR, and its TCRdb copy is limited to in-frame clones, with some not included. The repertoire consists of around 4,800 clones, with roughly 79% occurring once and the leading ten covering about 10%. Sequencing was performed on lung tumor tissue. The receptors derive from a human donor with non-small cell lung cancer.

The CDR3 sequence: CASSPVPSQPQHF. The DNA for the CDR3 is TGTGCCAGTAGTCCCGTGCCCAGTCAGCCCCAGCATTTT. The chain combines TRBV19 with TRBJ1-5; D gene unclear. The CDR3 sequence is 13 residues long. The germline gives CDR1 LNHDA, CDR2 SQIVND (reference sequence). V lost 5 bases and J 6 bases, leaving 11 bases between the germline ends.

The J gene is TRBJ2-7, the V gene TRBV6-5; no reliable D call. CDR1 MNHEY and CDR2 SVGAGI come from the germline V gene. The CDR3 has 11 amino acids. Trimming left V 2 bases short and J 4 bases short, with 3 bases between. The CDR3 bases are TGTGCCAGCAGTTACGCGTACGAGCAGTACTTC. Translated, it gives CASSYAYEQYF.

J is TRBJ2-4 and V is TRBV2; 13 bases line up with TRBD2. The ends lost 5 bases at V and 0 bases at J; junction bases unmatched: 10. The CDR3 contains 19 residues. Germline CDR1 SNHLY, CDR2 FYNNEI. In nucleotides, the CDR3 is TGTGCCAGCAGTACACTGCCGGGACTAGCGGGACTAGCCAAAAACATTCAGTACTTC. Translation: CASSTLPGLAGLAKNIQYF. Supplemented by reference TRBV2 and TRBJ2-4, the full variable domain reads EPEVTQTPSHQVTQMGQEVILRCVPISNHLYFYWYRQILGQKVEFLVSFYNNEISEKSEIFDDQFSVERPDGSNFTLKIRSTKLEDSAMYFCASSTLPGLAGLAKNIQYFGAGTRLSVL.

The rearrangement joins TRBV13 to TRBJ2-3; TRBD2 matches 12 bases. Germline V lookup: CDR1 PRHDT, CDR2 FYEKMQ (reference sequence). The CDR3 has 17 residues. Trimming took 5 bases from V and 2 from J; bases not matched to a gene: 8. Written as DNA, the CDR3 is TGTGCCAGCAGCGGGACGACTAGCGGGGGAATCACAGATACGCAGTATTTT. Translating gives CASSGTTSGGITDTQYF. The full variable domain, in which reference TRBV13 and TRBJ2-3 provide the parts outside the CDR3, is AAGVIQSPRHLIKEKRETATLKCYPIPRHDTVYWYQQGPGQDPQFLISFYEKMQSDKGSIPDRFSAQQFSDYHSELNMSSLELGDSALYFCASSGTTSGGITDTQYFGPGTRLTVL.

This clone appeared a few times. V is TRBV19 and J is TRBJ1-1, with D possibly matching TRBD1 (6 bases). V lost 3 bases to trimming and J lost 3 bases, with 17 bases between them. This CDR3 contains 16 residues. The V gene's germline CDR1 is LNHDA and CDR2 SQIVND (reference sequence). The CDR3 region has the DNA TGTGCCAGTAGTATTACAGGGTCGCTTTTGGACACTGAAGCTTTCTTT. Residues: CASSITGSLLDTEAFF.

The V call is TRBV5-1, the J call TRBJ1-1; 11 bases fit TRBD1. The CDR3 has 17 amino acids. Germline CDR1 SGHRS, CDR2 YFSETQ. With V trimmed by 7 bases and J by 1 base, 12 bases remained unmatched. As DNA, the CDR3 is TGCGCCAGCTCTAAGGACAGGGGGCGAAGTTGGAACACTGAAGCTTTCTTT. It translates to CASSKDRGRSWNTEAFF. The full variable domain, its missing parts supplied by reference TRBV5-1 and TRBJ1-1, is KAGVTQTPRYLIKTRGQQVTLSCSPISGHRSVSWYQQTPGQGLQFLFEYFSETQRNKGNFPGRFSGRQFSNSRSEMNVSTLELGDSALYLCASSKDRGRSWNTEAFFGQGTRLTVV.

The rearrangement joins TRBV2 to TRBJ2-7; weak D call: TRBD2 (6 bases). This CDR3 comprises 16 residues. Between the trimmed V and J ends, which lost 0 bases and 7 bases, there was a span of 19 bases. Per the germline V gene, CDR1 is SNHLY and CDR2 is FYNNEI. The CDR3 loop is CASSEAYGSPAGEQYF. CDR3 DNA sequence: TGTGCCAGCAGTGAAGCCTACGGGAGCCCGGCGGGGGAGCAGTACTTC.

The chain uses TRBV4-2 and TRBJ2-7; D is perhaps TRBD1 (6 bases). The CDR3 is made up of 14 amino acids. Germline V gene data show CDR1 as LGHNA and CDR2 as YNFKEQ. V dropped 3 bases and J dropped 4 bases, with 13 bases sitting between them. The CDR3 coding sequence is TGTGCCAGCAGCCAGGGAAACCAGGGGTACGAGCAGTACTTC. Translation gives CASSQGNQGYEQYF.

The rearrangement uses TRBV5-1 and TRBJ2-5; a weak D match, TRBD2 (6 bases). Per germline, CDR1 SGHRS and CDR2 YFSETQ. Trimming left V 5 bases short and J 2 bases short, with 13 bases between. This CDR3 is built from 14 residues. Written as DNA, the CDR3 is TGCGCCAGCAGGGGGGGTGGGCTACAAGAGACCCAGTACTTC. It translates to CASRGGGLQETQYF.

The V call is TRBV6-6, the J call TRBJ1-1, with 8 bases lining up with TRBD1. The CDR3 totals 15 residues. Germline CDR1 MNHNY, CDR2 SVGAGI (reference sequence). With V trimmed by 6 bases and J by 4 bases, 10 bases remained unmatched. CDR3 bases: TGTGCCAGCAGCCCGGACAGGGAATGGGGCACTGAAGCTTTCTTT. Its translation: CASSPDREWGTEAFF.

V usage is TRBV4-1 and J usage is TRBJ1-2; D might be TRBD1 (6 bases). CDR3 length: 15 amino acids. Germline assignment: CDR1 MGHRA and CDR2 YSYEKL. Trimming took 0 bases from V and 8 from J, leaving 16 bases between them. The CDR3 reads CASSQESGRGYGYTF. As DNA, the CDR3 is TGCGCCAGCAGCCAAGAATCAGGGAGGGGGTACGGCTACACCTTC.

This sequence joins TRBV5-4 and TRBJ2-2; 8 bases match TRBD1. Looked up from germline, CDR1 is SGHNT and CDR2 is YYREEE (reference sequence). The CDR3 covers 18 residues. V lost 3 bases, J lost 3 bases, and 13 bases stayed unmatched. CDR3 sequence reads: CASSSLYSGGSYTGELFF. DNA of the CDR3: TGTGCCAGCAGCTCATTGTATTCAGGGGGCTCATACACCGGGGAGCTGTTTTTT.

V is TRBV2 and J is TRBJ2-7; a possible D gene is TRBD1 (6 bases). CDR1 and CDR2 from the germline V gene are SNHLY and FYNNEI. There are 13 residues in the CDR3. V lost 6 bases and J 7 bases, leaving 16 bases between the germline ends. CDR3 in amino acids: CASRKNRDTEQYF. In DNA, the CDR3 is TGTGCCAGCAGAAAAAACCGGGACACTGAGCAGTACTTC.

The V and J genes are TRBV4-2 and TRBJ2-3; 9 bases are shared with TRBD2. The CDR3 extends over 16 amino acids. Germline CDR1 is LGHNA and CDR2 is YNFKEQ. J gave up 7 bases and V 0 bases, and 8 bases lay outside the gene matches. CDR3 sequence: CASSQDSSGMGNTQYF. DNA for the CDR3: TGTGCCAGCAGCCAAGATTCTAGCGGGATGGGGAATACGCAGTATTTT.

The chain couples TRBV30 to TRBJ1-2; D unclear. V shed 0 bases and J shed 3 bases, with 14 bases lying between them. CDR1 and CDR2 (germline): GTSNPN, SVGIG (reference sequence). This CDR3 has 15 residues. In DNA form, the CDR3 reads TGTGCCTGGAGTGTTGGAGGGCCCTGGGACTATGGCTACACCTTC. It encodes CAWSVGGPWDYGYTF. The complete variable domain, with remaining parts taken from reference TRBV30 and TRBJ1-2, reads SQTIHQWPATLVQPVGSPLSLECTVEGTSNPNLYWYRQAAGRGLQLLFYSVGIGQISSEVPQNLSASRPQDRQFILSSKKLLLSDSGFYLCAWSVGGPWDYGYTFGSGTRLTVV.

As DNA, the CDR3 is TGTGCCAGCAGCCCGTCTGAGGGAAATACGCAGTATTTT. This gives the protein CASSPSEGNTQYF. The chain recombines TRBV7-3 with TRBJ2-3, with a tentative D call TRBD2 (5 bases). This CDR3 region has 13 residues. Germline CDR1 and CDR2: SGHTA and FQGTGA. Trimming cost V 5 bases and J 7 bases, with 13 bases left between them.

V is TRBV29-1 and J is TRBJ2-3; 10 bases are shared with TRBD2. The CDR3 has 19 amino acids. Germline V gene lookup returns CDR1 SQVTM and CDR2 ANQGSEA. The V and J ends lost 4 bases and 2 bases, in that order; junction bases with no gene match: 18. Here the CDR3 reads CSVGDAGLADHSPTDTQYF. CDR3 in DNA: TGCAGCGTTGGGGACGCAGGACTAGCGGATCACAGTCCCACAGATACGCAGTATTTT.